This is a list of T cell receptor beta chains from one sample in a study of blood T cells in healthy people across ages. TCRdb passed the 5' RACE reads through MiXCR, listing each CDR3 protein once. The sample contains roughly 800,000 distinct CDR3 sequences, 55% to 75% of which appear only once. The sequenced sample was blood. The source of these receptors is a man aged 25 to 40 in good health. Both conserved end residues are part of each CDR3. The D gene is left open where the match is weak. A clone size is listed for some rows: how often the clone was seen (once, few, many), or a class if it is expanded.

size: few; J: TRBJ2-7; V: TRBV7-2; D: -; DNA: TGTGCCAGCAGCCGAGCCCGGGACGGACCATACGAGCAGTACTTC; CDR3: CASSRARDGPYEQYF
size: once; J: TRBJ1-5; V: TRBV7-6; D: -; DNA: TGTGCCAGCAGCTTAGCAGCGGTAGGTGGGAATCAGCCCCAGCATTTT; CDR3: CASSLAAVGGNQPQHF
size: few; J: TRBJ2-7; V: TRBV20-1; D: TRBD1; DNA: TGCAGCGCCGGGACAGGGAGCTCCTACGAGCAGTACTTC; CDR3: CSAGTGSSYEQYF
size: -; J: TRBJ2-3; V: TRBV9; D: TRBD2; DNA: TGTGCCAGCGGCACTAGCGGGAGTTTACCAGATACGCAGTATTTT; CDR3: CASGTSGSLPDTQYF
size: few; J: TRBJ2-1; V: TRBV4-3; D: -; DNA: TGCGCCAGCAGCCCACATACCACCTTGAATGAGCAGTTCTTC; CDR3: CASSPHTTLNEQFF
size: -; J: TRBJ2-3; V: TRBV20-1; D: -; DNA: TGCAGTGCCGCTCCGGGGGGCTTCCACACAGATACGCAGTATTTT; CDR3: CSAAPGGFHTDTQYF
size: few; J: TRBJ2-1; V: TRBV29-1; D: -; DNA: TGCAGCGTAAAGGGGGGCTCTAATGAGCAGTTCTTC; CDR3: CSVKGGSNEQFF
size: -; J: TRBJ1-3; V: TRBV20-1; D: -; DNA: TGCAGTGCTATAATCTTGGACACCATATATTTT; CDR3: CSAIILDTIYF
size: -; J: TRBJ2-5; V: TRBV12-5; D: -; DNA: TGTGCTAGTGGTTTGGTAAACCAAGAGACCCAGTACTTC; CDR3: CASGLVNQETQYF
size: -; J: TRBJ1-1; V: TRBV5-5; D: -; DNA: TGTGCCAGCAGCTTGGGCCCACTATTGAACACTGATGCTTTCTTT; CDR3: CASSLGPLLNTDAFF
size: -; J: TRBJ2-5; V: TRBV5-1; D: -; DNA: TGCGCCAGCAGCTTGGGAGGGGTTAGCAATGAGCAGTACTTC; CDR3: CASSLGGVSNEQYF
size: few; J: TRBJ2-1; V: TRBV29-1; D: -; DNA: TGCAGCGTTGAAGAAGCGGACAATGAGCAGTTCTTC; CDR3: CSVEEADNEQFF
size: -; J: TRBJ2-7; V: TRBV6-2/TRBV6-3; D: TRBD2; DNA: TGTGCCAGCGGATTGACTAGCTACGACGAGCAGTACTTC; CDR3: CASGLTSYDEQYF
size: -; J: TRBJ2-3; V: TRBV7-2; D: -; DNA: TGTGCCAGCAGCGCCGGACAGACCCTCACAGATACGCAGTATTTT; CDR3: CASSAGQTLTDTQYF
size: -; J: TRBJ2-1; V: TRBV12-3/TRBV12-4; D: -; DNA: TGTGCCAGCAGTCACGGACAACAGGGATATGAGCAGTTCTTC; CDR3: CASSHGQQGYEQFF
size: few; J: TRBJ2-1; V: TRBV5-5; D: -; DNA: TGTGCCAGCAGCTCCCTGACCGAAAATGAGCAGTTCTTC; CDR3: CASSSLTENEQFF
size: -; J: TRBJ2-7; V: TRBV20-1; D: TRBD2; DNA: TGCAGTGCTGAGGGACTAGCGGGAGGGGCATCGTACGAGCAGTACTTC; CDR3: CSAEGLAGGASYEQYF
size: -; J: TRBJ2-3; V: TRBV15; D: -; DNA: TGTGCCATCAGCGTCACAGGAACAGATACGCAGTATTTT; CDR3: CAISVTGTDTQYF
size: -; J: TRBJ2-2; V: TRBV10-3; D: -; DNA: TGTGCCATCACCCAGAGTCGATCTGACACCGGGGAGCTGTTTTTT; CDR3: CAITQSRSDTGELFF
size: -; J: TRBJ2-5; V: TRBV7-8; D: -; DNA: TGTGCCAGCAGCCAGGAAATCCAAGAGACCCAGTACTTC; CDR3: CASSQEIQETQYF
size: -; J: TRBJ2-7; V: TRBV12-3/TRBV12-4; D: -; DNA: TGTGCCAGCTCAAACCCCGGGGGTGGGTCCTACGAGCAGTACTTC; CDR3: CASSNPGGGSYEQYF
size: few; J: TRBJ2-4; V: TRBV12-3/TRBV12-4; D: -; DNA: TGTGCCAGCAGTACTAGTGTCTGGGGCCAAGACATTCAGTACTTC; CDR3: CASSTSVWGQDIQYF
size: few; J: TRBJ2-1; V: TRBV7-9; D: TRBD2; DNA: TGTGCCAGCAGCTTCCCAACCACATCCGGACTAGACAATGAGCAGTTCTTC; CDR3: CASSFPTTSGLDNEQFF
size: few; J: TRBJ2-1; V: TRBV9; D: TRBD2; DNA: TGTGCCAGCAGTGGACTAGCGGGAGGTAGGGAGCAGTTCTTC; CDR3: CASSGLAGGREQFF
size: -; J: TRBJ2-7; V: TRBV7-9; D: -; DNA: TGTGCCAGCAGCTTACTGGACGGGAGACCCTACGAGCAGTACTTC; CDR3: CASSLLDGRPYEQYF
size: few; J: TRBJ1-6; V: TRBV10-3; D: -; DNA: TGTGCCATCAGTGAATCTGATTCACCCCTCCACTTT; CDR3: CAISESDSPLHF
size: -; J: TRBJ1-2; V: TRBV7-9; D: -; DNA: TGTGCCAGCACGGACAGTATTAACTATGGCTACACCTTC; CDR3: CASTDSINYGYTF
size: -; J: TRBJ2-5; V: TRBV6-2/TRBV6-3; D: -; DNA: TGTGCCAGCAGTTACTCGTCCAGGGAGGAGGTGACCCAGTACTTC; CDR3: CASSYSSREEVTQYF
size: -; J: TRBJ2-1; V: TRBV20-1; D: -; DNA: TGCAGTGCTAGTTTAGGGTTCTCCTACAATGAGCAGTTCTTC; CDR3: CSASLGFSYNEQFF
size: -; J: TRBJ2-2; V: TRBV6-5; D: -; DNA: TGTGCCAGCAGTTATAGGGCTTTCACCGGGGAGCTGTTTTTT; CDR3: CASSYRAFTGELFF
size: -; J: TRBJ2-7; V: TRBV24-1; D: -; DNA: TGTGCCACCAGTGATTTCCACGAGCAGTACTTC; CDR3: CATSDFHEQYF
size: -; J: TRBJ2-7; V: TRBV28; D: TRBD2; DNA: TGTGCCAGCAGTTTAGTCGCCTCGCGGGAGTTTTACGAGCAGTACTTC; CDR3: CASSLVASREFYEQYF
size: once; J: TRBJ2-7; V: TRBV7-9; D: -; DNA: TGTGCCAGCAGCTCTTACTTCCCAGGTGACGAGCAGTACTTC; CDR3: CASSSYFPGDEQYF
size: -; J: TRBJ2-7; V: TRBV20-1; D: TRBD2; DNA: TGCAGTGCTAGAAGACTAGCCGCCTACAATGAGCAGTACTTC; CDR3: CSARRLAAYNEQYF
size: -; J: TRBJ2-7; V: TRBV25-1; D: -; DNA: TGTGCCAGCAGTGAAGGAACTAGCCTCCGCGAGCAGTACTTC; CDR3: CASSEGTSLREQYF
size: -; J: TRBJ2-1; V: TRBV29-1; D: TRBD2; DNA: TGCAGCGTTGAAGGACGATCCAGCAAGCGGGGGGGGTCCTACAATGAGCAGTTCTTC; CDR3: CSVEGRSSKRGGSYNEQFF
size: few; J: TRBJ2-5; V: TRBV20-1; D: -; DNA: TGCAGTGCTAGCGGGGGCCGTGTAGAGACCCAGTACTTC; CDR3: CSASGGRVETQYF
size: once; J: TRBJ1-2; V: TRBV4-2; D: TRBD1; DNA: TGTGCCAGCAGCCAAGTAACAGGGGACCACGACTATGGCTACACCTTC; CDR3: CASSQVTGDHDYGYTF
size: -; J: TRBJ2-7; V: TRBV5-1; D: -; DNA: TGCGCCAGCAGCACATCCATCGACAGTGGAGCCTACGAGCAGTACTTC; CDR3: CASSTSIDSGAYEQYF
size: many; J: TRBJ1-1; V: TRBV5-1; D: -; DNA: TGCGCCAGCAGCCAACAGGGTGCTTGGGACACTGAAGCTTTCTTT; CDR3: CASSQQGAWDTEAFF
size: -; J: TRBJ1-5; V: TRBV28; D: -; DNA: TGTGCCAGCAGTGCCGGGAGTCCCAATCAGCCCCAGCATTTT; CDR3: CASSAGSPNQPQHF
size: -; J: TRBJ2-3; V: TRBV7-9; D: -; DNA: TGTGCCAGCAGCTCCGACCCGTTCTTGGATACGCAGTATTTT; CDR3: CASSSDPFLDTQYF
size: -; J: TRBJ1-2; V: TRBV20-1; D: -; DNA: TGCAGTGCTAGAGATCTGGGCCACTATGGCTACACCTTC; CDR3: CSARDLGHYGYTF
size: few; J: TRBJ1-1; V: TRBV29-1; D: TRBD1; DNA: TGCAGCGTTGGCCCCCGACAGGGTGTTACTGAAGCTTTCTTT; CDR3: CSVGPRQGVTEAFF
size: -; J: TRBJ1-2; V: TRBV4-2; D: -; DNA: TGTGCCAGCAGCCAGGAAGGGAGGGGATATGGCTACACCTTC; CDR3: CASSQEGRGYGYTF
size: -; J: TRBJ2-3; V: TRBV20-1; D: -; DNA: TGCAGTGCTAGAGTGCAGGGCACCACAGATACGCGGTATTTT; CDR3: CSARVQGTTDTRYF
size: -; J: TRBJ2-7; V: TRBV29-1; D: TRBD1; DNA: TGCAGCGTCGGCTCCGGGACAGGGGGCAGCGAGCAGTACTTC; CDR3: CSVGSGTGGSEQYF
size: few; J: TRBJ2-6; V: TRBV19; D: -; DNA: TGTGCCAGTAGCTACAGCGGATCAGTTACTGGGGCCAACGTCCTGACTTTC; CDR3: CASSYSGSVTGANVLTF
size: -; J: TRBJ2-5; V: TRBV20-1; D: -; DNA: TGCAGTGTCCAGACAGCGGCTAACCAAGAGACCCAGTACTTC; CDR3: CSVQTAANQETQYF
size: -; J: TRBJ2-3; V: TRBV7-2; D: -; DNA: TGTGCCAGCAGCGTAGCTGTACCTAGGGCGCAGTATTTT; CDR3: CASSVAVPRAQYF
size: -; J: TRBJ1-2; V: TRBV28; D: -; DNA: TGTGCCAGCACCTGGGCGGCTGGTGGCTACACCTTC; CDR3: CASTWAAGGYTF
size: few; J: TRBJ2-1; V: TRBV29-1; D: -; DNA: TGCAGCGTTGGTCTATTCCAAGCCAATGAGCAGTTCTTC; CDR3: CSVGLFQANEQFF
size: many; J: TRBJ2-1; V: TRBV29-1; D: -; DNA: TGCAGCGTTGTGTTGCGGGCCTCCTACAATGAGCAGTTCTTC; CDR3: CSVVLRASYNEQFF
size: once; J: TRBJ2-5; V: TRBV13; D: TRBD1; DNA: TGTGCCAGCAGCCGCTCTGGACAGGGGGAGGAGACCCAGTACTTC; CDR3: CASSRSGQGEETQYF
size: -; J: TRBJ1-2; V: TRBV28; D: -; DNA: TGTGCCAGCAGAATAAAGACTAACTATGGCTACACCTTC; CDR3: CASRIKTNYGYTF